The T cell receptor (beta chain) under discussion was sequenced for a study of blood T cell repertoires in COVID-19. About the research overall: The United States, Italy and Spain were the sources of the acute and convalescent COVID-19 samples. T cells, B-cell-depleted T cells, or PBMCs supplied cDNA or gDNA.

Looked up from germline, CDR1 is MNHEY and CDR2 is SVGEGT. The V gene end was trimmed by 2 bases and the J gene end by 4 bases; junction bases not matched to a gene: 6. The length of the CDR3 is 15 residues. How the authors handled the data: By means of reference gene primer amplification, nucleated cell counts were estimated. TCRdb's copy holds only in-frame clones and misses some; the assay was immunoSEQ multiplex PCR. Clone size and V and J calls were adopted from that table, with D and trimming inferred from the DNA. This repertoire shows 200,000 or so clones, roughly 84% found once; its top ten account for roughly 6%.

The clonotype comes from a woman in her thirties or forties who had recovered from COVID-19. The J gene is TRBJ1-1, the V gene TRBV6-2 or TRBV6-3; 8 nucleotides match TRBD1. Sample: peripheral blood. Written as DNA, the CDR3 is TGTGCCAGCAGTTACGGACAGGGAGGGCGCACTGAAGCTTTCTTT. It translates to CASSYGQGGRTEAFF.